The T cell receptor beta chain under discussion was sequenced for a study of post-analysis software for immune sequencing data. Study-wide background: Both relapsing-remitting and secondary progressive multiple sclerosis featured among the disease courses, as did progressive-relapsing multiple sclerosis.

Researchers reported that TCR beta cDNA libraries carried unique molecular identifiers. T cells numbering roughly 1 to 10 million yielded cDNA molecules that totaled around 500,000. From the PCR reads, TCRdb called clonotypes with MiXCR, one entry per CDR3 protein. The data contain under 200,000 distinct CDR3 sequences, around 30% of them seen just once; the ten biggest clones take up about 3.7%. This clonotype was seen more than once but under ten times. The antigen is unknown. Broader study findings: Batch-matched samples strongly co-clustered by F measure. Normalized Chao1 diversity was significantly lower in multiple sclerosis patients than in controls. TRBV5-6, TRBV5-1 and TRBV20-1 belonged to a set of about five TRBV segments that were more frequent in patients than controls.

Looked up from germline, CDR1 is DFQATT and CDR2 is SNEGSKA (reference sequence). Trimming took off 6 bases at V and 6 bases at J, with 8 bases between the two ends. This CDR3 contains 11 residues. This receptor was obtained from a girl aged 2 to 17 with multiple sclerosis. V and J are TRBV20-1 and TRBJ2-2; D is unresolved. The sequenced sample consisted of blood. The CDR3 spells CSAMRSGELFF. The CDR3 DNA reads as TGCAGTGCAATGAGGTCCGGGGAGCTGTTTTTT.